Many counts were recorded for the clone carrying this T cell receptor beta chain. CDR1 is KGHSH and CDR2 is LQKENI in the germline V gene. CDR3 length: 12 amino acids. V shed 10 bases and J shed 6 bases, with 12 bases lying between them. These data originate in a study of neurological immune-mediated disorders. TCRdb used MiXCR to reprocess the 5' RACE reads, holding one entry per CDR3 protein. The profile shows tens of thousands of distinct CDR3 sequences, roughly a sixth of them singletons. Sequencing was performed on PBMCs. The sequence came from a woman aged 40 to 55 in good health. The V and J genes are TRBV18 and TRBJ2-2; D ambiguous. The CDR3 DNA sequence: TGTGCCACAACGTCGTTCGCCGGGGAGCTGTTTTTT. Translated: CATTSFAGELFF.